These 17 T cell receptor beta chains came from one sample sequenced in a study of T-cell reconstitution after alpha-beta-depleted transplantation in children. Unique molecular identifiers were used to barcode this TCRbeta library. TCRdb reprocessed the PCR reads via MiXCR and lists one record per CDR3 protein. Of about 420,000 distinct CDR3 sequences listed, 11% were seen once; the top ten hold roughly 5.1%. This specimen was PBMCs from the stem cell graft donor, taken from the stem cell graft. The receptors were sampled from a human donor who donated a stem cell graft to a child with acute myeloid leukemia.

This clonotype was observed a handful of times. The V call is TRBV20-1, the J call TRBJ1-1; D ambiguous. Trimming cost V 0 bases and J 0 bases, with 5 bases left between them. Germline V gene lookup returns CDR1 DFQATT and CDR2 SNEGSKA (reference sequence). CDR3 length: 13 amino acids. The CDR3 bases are TGCAGTGCTAGAGACATATTGAACACTGAAGCTTTCTTT. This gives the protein CSARDILNTEAFF.

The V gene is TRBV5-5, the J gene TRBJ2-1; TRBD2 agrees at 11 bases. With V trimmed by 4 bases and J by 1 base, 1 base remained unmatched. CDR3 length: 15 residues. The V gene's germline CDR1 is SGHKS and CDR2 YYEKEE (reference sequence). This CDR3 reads CASSRLAGSYNEQFF. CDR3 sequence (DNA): TGTGCCAGCAGCCGACTAGCGGGGTCCTACAATGAGCAGTTCTTC.

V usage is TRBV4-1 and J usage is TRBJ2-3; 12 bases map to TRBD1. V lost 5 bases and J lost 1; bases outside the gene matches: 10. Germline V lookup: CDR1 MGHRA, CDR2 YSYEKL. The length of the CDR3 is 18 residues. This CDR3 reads CASSIRDRGPSGTDTQYF. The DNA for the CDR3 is TGCGCCAGCAGCATCCGGGACAGGGGGCCCTCGGGCACAGATACGCAGTATTTT.

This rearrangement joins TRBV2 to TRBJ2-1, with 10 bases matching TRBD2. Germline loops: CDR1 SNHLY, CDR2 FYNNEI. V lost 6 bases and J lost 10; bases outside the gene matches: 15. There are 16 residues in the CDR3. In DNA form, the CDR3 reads TGTGCCAGCAGGGGAATCCTAGCGGGAGTCAGGGAAGAGCAGTTCTTC. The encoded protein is CASRGILAGVREEQFF. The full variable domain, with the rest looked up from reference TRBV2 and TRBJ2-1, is EPEVTQTPSHQVTQMGQEVILRCVPISNHLYFYWYRQILGQKVEFLVSFYNNEISEKSEIFDDQFSVERPDGSNFTLKIRSTKLEDSAMYFCASRGILAGVREEQFFGPGTRLTVL.

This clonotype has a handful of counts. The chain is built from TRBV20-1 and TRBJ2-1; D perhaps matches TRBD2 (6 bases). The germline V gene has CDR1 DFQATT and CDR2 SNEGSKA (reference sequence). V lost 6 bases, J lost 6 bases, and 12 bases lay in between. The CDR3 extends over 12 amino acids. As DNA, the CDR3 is TGCAGTGCCACCGGGACTTTCAATGAGCAGTTCTTC. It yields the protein CSATGTFNEQFF.

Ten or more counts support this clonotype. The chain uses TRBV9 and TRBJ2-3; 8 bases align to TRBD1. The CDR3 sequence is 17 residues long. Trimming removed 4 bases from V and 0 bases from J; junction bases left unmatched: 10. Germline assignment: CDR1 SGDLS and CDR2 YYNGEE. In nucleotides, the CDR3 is TGTGCCAGCAGCACCGAGGACAGGGTGTTTAGCACAGATACGCAGTATTTT. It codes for CASSTEDRVFSTDTQYF.

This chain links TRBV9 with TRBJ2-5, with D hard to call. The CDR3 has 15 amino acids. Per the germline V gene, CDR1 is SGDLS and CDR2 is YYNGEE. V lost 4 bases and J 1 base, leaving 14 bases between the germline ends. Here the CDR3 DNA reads TGTGCCAGCAGCCCCCTCCGACCCGGCCAAGAGACCCAGTACTTC. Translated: CASSPLRPGQETQYF.

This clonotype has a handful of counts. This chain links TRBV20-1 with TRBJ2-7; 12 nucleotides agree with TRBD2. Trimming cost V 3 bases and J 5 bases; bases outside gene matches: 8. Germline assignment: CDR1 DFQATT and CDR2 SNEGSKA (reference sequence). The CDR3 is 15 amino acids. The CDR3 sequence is CSASAGLAGTHEQYF. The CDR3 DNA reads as TGCAGTGCTAGCGCAGGACTAGCGGGGACCCACGAGCAGTACTTC.

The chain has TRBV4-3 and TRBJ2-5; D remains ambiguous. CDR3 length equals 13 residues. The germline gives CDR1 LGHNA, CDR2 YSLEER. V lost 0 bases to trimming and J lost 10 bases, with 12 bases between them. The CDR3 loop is CASSQDSFDNQYF. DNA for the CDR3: TGCGCCAGCAGCCAAGACAGCTTCGATAACCAGTACTTC.

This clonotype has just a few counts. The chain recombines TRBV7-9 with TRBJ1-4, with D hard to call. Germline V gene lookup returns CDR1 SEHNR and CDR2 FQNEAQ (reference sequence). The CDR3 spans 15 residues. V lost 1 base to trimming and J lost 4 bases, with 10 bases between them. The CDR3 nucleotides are TGTGCCAGCAGCTTAGACGGCCAGTTTAATGAAAAACTGTTTTTT. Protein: CASSLDGQFNEKLFF.

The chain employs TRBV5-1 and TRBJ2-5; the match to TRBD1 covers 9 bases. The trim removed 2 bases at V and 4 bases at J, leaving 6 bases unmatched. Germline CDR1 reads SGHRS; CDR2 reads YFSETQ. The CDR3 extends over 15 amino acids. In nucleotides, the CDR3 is TGCGCCAGCAGCTTCCGGGACAGGGAGCGAGAGACCCAGTACTTC. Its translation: CASSFRDRERETQYF.

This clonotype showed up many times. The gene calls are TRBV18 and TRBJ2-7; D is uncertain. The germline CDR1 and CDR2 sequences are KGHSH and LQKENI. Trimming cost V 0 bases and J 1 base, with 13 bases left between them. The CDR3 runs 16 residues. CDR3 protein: CASSPPGLGLSYEQYF. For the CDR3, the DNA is TGTGCCAGCTCACCACCCGGCCTCGGCCTTTCCTACGAGCAGTACTTC.

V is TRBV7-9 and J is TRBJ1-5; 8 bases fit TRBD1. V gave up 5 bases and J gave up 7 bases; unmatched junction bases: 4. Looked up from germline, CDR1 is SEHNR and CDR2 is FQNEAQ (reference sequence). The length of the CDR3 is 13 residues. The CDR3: CASSQAGGQPQHF. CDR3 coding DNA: TGTGCCAGCAGCCAAGCAGGGGGCCAGCCCCAGCATTTT.

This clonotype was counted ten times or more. The CDR3 bases are TGCAGTGCTAGAGACCAGGGCGATCAGCCCCAGCATTTT. This gives the protein CSARDQGDQPQHF. V usage is TRBV20-1 and J usage is TRBJ1-5, with D possibly TRBD1 on 5 matching bases. The CDR3 has 13 amino acids. Germline CDR1 is DFQATT and CDR2 is SNEGSKA (reference sequence). Between the trimmed V and J ends, which lost 0 bases and 5 bases, there was a span of 8 bases.

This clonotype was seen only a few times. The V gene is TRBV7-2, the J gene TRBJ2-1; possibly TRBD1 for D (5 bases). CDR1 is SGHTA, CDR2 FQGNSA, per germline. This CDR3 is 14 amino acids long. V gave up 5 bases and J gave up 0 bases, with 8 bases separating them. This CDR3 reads CASSPGFSYNEQFF. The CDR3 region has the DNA TGTGCCAGCAGCCCAGGGTTCTCCTACAATGAGCAGTTCTTC. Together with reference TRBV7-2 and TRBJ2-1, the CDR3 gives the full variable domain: GAGVSQSPSNKVTEKGKDVELRCDPISGHTALYWYRQSLGQGLEFLIYFQGNSAPDKSGLPSDRFSAERTGGSVSTLTIQRTQQEDSAVYLCASSPGFSYNEQFFGPGTRLTVL.

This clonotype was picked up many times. CDR3 residues: CASSFGAGLQETQYF. DNA of the CDR3: TGTGCCAGCAGTTTCGGCGCGGGGCTCCAAGAGACCCAGTACTTC. V usage is TRBV6-5 and J usage is TRBJ2-5; D possibly corresponds to TRBD2 (6 bases). The germline V and J ends were trimmed by 4 bases and 1 base, with 13 bases remaining between them. This CDR3 has 15 residues. Germline-derived CDR1 and CDR2 are MNHEY and SVGAGI.

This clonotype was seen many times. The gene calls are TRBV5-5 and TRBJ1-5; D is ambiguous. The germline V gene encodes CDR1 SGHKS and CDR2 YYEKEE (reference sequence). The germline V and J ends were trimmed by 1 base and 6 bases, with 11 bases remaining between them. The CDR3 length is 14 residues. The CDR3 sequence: CASSLYGVVQPQHF. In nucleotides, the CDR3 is TGTGCCAGCAGCTTGTATGGGGTTGTTCAGCCCCAGCATTTT.